Listed here are 2 T cell receptor beta chains from one sample, sequenced in a study of blood T cell repertoires in COVID-19. The table came from immunoSEQ multiplex PCR; TCRdb's copy has only in-frame clones and leaves some out. Found here are approximately 270,000 clones, about 90% of them singletons; the top ten hold about 1.2%. Sequenced material: PBMCs or T cells enriched from blood (not recorded which). The receptors derive from a human donor in a cohort exposed to, infected with or recovered from COVID-19 (not recorded which). The donor label of this sample is uncertain.

The V and J genes are TRBV18 and TRBJ2-3, with D hard to call. V shed 9 bases and J shed 2 bases, with 6 bases lying between them. The CDR3 length is 11 residues. CDR1 is KGHSH, CDR2 LQKENI, per germline. In nucleotides, the CDR3 is TGTGCCAGTTCTATCACAGATACGCAGTATTTT. It encodes CASSITDTQYF. Full variable domain (remainder filled in from reference TRBV18 and TRBJ2-3): NAGVMQNPRHLVRRRGQEARLRCSPMKGHSHVYWYRQLPEEGLKFMVYLQKENIIDESGMPKERFSAEFPKEGPSILRIQQVVRGDSAAYFCASSITDTQYFGPGTRLTVL.

This clone was found once. The chain has TRBV2 and TRBJ2-1, with D perhaps matching TRBD2 (6 bases). The CDR3 sequence is 12 residues long. V gave up 6 bases and J gave up 3 bases, with 6 bases separating them. Germline values: CDR1 SNHLY, CDR2 FYNNEI. CDR3 DNA: TGTGCCAGCAGGCGGGACTACAATGAGCAGTTCTTC. Translation gives CASRRDYNEQFF.